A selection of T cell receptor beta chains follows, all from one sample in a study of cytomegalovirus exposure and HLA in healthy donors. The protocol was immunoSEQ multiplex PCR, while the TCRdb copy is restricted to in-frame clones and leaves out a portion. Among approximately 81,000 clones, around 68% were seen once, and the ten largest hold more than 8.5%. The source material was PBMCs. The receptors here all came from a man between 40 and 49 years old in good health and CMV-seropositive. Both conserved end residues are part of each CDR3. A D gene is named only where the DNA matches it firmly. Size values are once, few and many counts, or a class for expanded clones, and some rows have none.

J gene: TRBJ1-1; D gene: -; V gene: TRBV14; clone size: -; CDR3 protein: CASSRLQGGLAEAFF; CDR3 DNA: TGTGCCAGCAGCCGCCTACAGGGAGGGTTAGCTGAAGCTTTCTTT
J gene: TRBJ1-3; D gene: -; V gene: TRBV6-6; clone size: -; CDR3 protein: CASTLTVRGNTIYF; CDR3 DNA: TGTGCCAGCACCCTGACAGTTCGGGGAAACACCATATATTTT
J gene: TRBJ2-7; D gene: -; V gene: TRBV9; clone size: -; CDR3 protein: CASSVDISYEQYF; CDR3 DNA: TGTGCCAGCAGCGTGGACATCTCTTACGAGCAGTACTTC
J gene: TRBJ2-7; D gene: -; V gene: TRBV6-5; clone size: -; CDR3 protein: CASSPPGEYEQYF; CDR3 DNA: TGTGCCAGCAGTCCCCCGGGGGAGTACGAGCAGTACTTC
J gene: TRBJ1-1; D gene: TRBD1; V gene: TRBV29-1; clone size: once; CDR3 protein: CSARTGVNTEAFF; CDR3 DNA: TGCAGCGCACGGACAGGTGTGAACACTGAAGCTTTCTTT
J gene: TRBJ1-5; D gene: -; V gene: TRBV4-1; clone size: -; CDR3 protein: CASSQEYRSNQPQHF; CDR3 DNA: TGCGCCAGCAGCCAAGAATACCGGAGCAATCAGCCCCAGCATTTT
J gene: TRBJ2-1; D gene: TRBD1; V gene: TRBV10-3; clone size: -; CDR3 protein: CATSRGQAGSSYNEQFF; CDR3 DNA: TGTGCCACTTCTCGGGGACAGGCCGGTAGCTCCTACAATGAGCAGTTCTTC
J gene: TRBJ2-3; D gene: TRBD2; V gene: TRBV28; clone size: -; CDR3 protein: CASSSGSHTDTQYF; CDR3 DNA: TGTGCCAGCAGTAGCGGGAGCCACACAGATACGCAGTATTTT
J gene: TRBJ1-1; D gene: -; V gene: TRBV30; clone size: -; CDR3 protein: CALRQQNTEAFF; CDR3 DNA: TGTGCTTTGAGACAGCAGAACACTGAAGCTTTCTTT
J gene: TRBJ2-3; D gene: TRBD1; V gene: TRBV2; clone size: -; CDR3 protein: CASSQDRGSTDTQYF; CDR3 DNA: TGTGCCAGCAGTCAGGACAGGGGAAGCACAGATACGCAGTATTTT
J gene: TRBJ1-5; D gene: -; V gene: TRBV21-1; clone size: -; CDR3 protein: CASSKQGKHF; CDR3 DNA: TGTGCCAGCAGCAAACAGGGTAAGCATTTT